This T cell receptor beta chain was documented in a study of blood T cell repertoires in COVID-19. Study as a whole: Acute-phase and convalescent COVID-19 samples originated in the United States, Italy and Spain. T cells, B-cell-depleted T cells, or PBMCs supplied cDNA or gDNA.

As handled by the study authors: From reference gene primer amplification, estimates of nucleated cell counts were derived. Assay: immunoSEQ multiplex PCR; the TCRdb copy retains only in-frame clones and omits some. V, J and clone size reflect that table, while D and trimming were determined from the DNA. The sample comprises some 150,000 clones, approximately 89% of which are singletons, and under 2% rests with the top ten. CDR3 length: 14 amino acids. CDR1 is SEHNR and CDR2 is FQNEAQ in the germline V gene (reference sequence). V lost 0 bases to trimming and J lost 7 bases; unmatched junction nucleotides: 5.

The chain joins TRBV7-9 to TRBJ1-2; 7 bases match TRBD1. This TCR was sampled from a human donor in a cohort sampled during active COVID-19. Sequencing used peripheral blood. The CDR3 region is CASSLAEGATGYTF. The CDR3 DNA reads TGTGCCAGCAGCTTAGCGGAGGGGGCAACTGGCTACACCTTC.